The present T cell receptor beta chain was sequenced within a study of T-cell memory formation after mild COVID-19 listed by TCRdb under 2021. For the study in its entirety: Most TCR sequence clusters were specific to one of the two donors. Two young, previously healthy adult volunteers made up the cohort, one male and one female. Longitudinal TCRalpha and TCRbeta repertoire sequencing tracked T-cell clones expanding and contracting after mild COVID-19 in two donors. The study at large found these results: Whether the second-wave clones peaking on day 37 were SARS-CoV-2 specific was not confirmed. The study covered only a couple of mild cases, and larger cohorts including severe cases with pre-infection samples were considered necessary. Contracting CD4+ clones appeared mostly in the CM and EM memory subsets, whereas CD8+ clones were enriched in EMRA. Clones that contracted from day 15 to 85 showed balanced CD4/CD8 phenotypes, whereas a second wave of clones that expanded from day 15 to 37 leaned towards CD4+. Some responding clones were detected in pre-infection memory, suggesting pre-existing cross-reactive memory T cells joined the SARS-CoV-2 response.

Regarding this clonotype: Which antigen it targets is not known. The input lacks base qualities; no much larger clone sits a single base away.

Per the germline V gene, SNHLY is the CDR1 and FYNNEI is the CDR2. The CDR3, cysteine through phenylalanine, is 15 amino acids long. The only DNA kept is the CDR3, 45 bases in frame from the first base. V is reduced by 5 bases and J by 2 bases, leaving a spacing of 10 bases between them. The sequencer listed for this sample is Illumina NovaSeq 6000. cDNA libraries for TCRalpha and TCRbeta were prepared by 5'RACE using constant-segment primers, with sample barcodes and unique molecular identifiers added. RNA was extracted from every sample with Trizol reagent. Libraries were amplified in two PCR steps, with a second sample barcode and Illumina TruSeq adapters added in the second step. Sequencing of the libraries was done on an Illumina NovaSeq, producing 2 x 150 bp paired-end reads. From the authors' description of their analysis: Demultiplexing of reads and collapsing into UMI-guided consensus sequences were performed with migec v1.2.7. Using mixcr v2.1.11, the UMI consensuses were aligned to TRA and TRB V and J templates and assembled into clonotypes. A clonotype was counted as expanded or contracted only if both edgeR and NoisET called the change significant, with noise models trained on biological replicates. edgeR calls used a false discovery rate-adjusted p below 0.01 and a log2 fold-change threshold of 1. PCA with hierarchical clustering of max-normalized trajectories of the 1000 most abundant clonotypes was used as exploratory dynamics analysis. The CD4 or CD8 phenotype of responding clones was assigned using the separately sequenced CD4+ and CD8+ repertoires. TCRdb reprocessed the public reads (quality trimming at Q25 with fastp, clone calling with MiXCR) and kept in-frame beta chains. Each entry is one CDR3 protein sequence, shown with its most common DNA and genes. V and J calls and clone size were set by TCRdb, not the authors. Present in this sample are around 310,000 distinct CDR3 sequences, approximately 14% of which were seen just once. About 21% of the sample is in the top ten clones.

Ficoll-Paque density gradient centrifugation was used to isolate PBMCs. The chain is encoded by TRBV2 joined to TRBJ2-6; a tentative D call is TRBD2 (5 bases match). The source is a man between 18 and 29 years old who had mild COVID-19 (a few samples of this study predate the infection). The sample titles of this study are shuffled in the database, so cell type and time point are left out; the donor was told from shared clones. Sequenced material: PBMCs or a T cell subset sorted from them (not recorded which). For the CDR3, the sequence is CASSYPGAGANVLTF. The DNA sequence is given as TGTGCCAGCAGTTATCCCGGGGCTGGGGCCAACGTCCTGACTTTC.